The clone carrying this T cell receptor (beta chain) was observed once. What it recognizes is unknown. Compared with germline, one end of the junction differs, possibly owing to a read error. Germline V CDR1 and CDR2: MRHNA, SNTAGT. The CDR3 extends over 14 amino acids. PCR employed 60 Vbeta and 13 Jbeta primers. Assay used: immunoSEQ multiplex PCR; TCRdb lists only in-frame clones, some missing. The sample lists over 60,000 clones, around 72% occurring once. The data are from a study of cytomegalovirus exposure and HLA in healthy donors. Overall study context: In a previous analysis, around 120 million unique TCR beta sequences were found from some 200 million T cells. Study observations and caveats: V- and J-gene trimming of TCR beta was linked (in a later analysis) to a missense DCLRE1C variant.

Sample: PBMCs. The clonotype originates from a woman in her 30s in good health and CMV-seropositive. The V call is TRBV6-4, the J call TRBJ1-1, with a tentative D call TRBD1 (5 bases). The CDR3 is CAISDSWGDTEAFF. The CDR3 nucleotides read TGTGCCATCAGTGACAGCTGGGGGGACACTGAAGCTTTCTTT.